This note documents a single T cell receptor beta chain sequence. This specimen comes from a study of T cell changes during pregnancy in multiple sclerosis. The repertoire was sequenced with immunoSEQ multiplex PCR; TCRdb's copy has only in-frame clones and lacks some. The sample lists 95,000 to 110,000 clones, under 95% occurring once. Sequenced material: peripheral blood, taken in the third trimester of pregnancy. The clonotype was recovered from a female donor in good health, enrolled as a control in a pregnancy study.

The CDR3: CASSLDSGQGVGGYTF. The CDR3, as DNA: TGCGCCAGCAGCTTGGATTCGGGACAGGGAGTTGGTGGCTACACCTTC. The rearrangement links TRBV5-1 to TRBJ1-2; the match to TRBD1 covers 9 bases. Germline lookup yields CDR1 SGHRS and CDR2 YFSETQ. V lost 0 bases and J lost 7; bases outside the gene matches: 10. CDR3 length: 16 residues.